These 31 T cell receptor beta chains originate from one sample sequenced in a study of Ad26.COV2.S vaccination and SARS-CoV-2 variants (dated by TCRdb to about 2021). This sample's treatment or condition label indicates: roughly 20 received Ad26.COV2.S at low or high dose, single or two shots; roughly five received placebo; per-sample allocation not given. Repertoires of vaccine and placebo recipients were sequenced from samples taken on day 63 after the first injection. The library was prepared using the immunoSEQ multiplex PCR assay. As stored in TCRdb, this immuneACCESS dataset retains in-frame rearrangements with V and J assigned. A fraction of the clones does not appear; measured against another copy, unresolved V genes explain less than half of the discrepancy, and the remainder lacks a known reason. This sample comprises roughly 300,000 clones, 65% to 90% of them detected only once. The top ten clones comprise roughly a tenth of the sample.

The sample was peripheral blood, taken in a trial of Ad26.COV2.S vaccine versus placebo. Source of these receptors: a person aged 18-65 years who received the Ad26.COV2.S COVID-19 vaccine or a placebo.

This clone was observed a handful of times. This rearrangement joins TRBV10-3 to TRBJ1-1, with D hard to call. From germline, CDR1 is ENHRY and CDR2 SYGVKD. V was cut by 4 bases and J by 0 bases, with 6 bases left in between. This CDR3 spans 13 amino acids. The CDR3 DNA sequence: TGTGCCATCAGTGGCGTCCTGAACACTGAAGCTTTCTTT. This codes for CAISGVLNTEAFF.

In DNA, the CDR3 is TGTGCCAGTACCGATGTCGGGAGACAGGGAAGGGCCGGGGAGCTGTTTTTT. This translates into CASTDVGRQGRAGELFF. The chain joins TRBV19 to TRBJ2-2, with D perhaps TRBD1 (7 bases). From germline, CDR1 is LNHDA and CDR2 SQIVND (reference sequence). Trimming left V 7 bases short and J 6 bases short, with 24 bases between. The CDR3 sequence is 17 residues long.

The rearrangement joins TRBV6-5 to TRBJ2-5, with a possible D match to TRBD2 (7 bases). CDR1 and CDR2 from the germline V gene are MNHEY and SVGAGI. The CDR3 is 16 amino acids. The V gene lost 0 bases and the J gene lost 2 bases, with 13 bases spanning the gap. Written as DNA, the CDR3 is TGTGCCAGCAGTTACTCGGCGGGGGCCTTGCAAGAGACCCAGTACTTC. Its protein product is CASSYSAGALQETQYF.

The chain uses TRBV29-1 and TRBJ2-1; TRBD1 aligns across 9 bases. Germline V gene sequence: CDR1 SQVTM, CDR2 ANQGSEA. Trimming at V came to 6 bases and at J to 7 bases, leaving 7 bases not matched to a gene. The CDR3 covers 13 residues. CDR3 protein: CSVKGQGGNEQFF. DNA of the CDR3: TGCAGCGTGAAGGGACAGGGTGGGAATGAGCAGTTCTTC.

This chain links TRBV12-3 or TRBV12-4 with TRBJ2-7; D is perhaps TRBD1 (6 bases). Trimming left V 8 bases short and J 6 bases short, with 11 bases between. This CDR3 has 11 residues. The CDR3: CASATGLEQYF. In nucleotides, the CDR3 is TGTGCCAGCGCGACAGGTCTCGAGCAGTACTTC.

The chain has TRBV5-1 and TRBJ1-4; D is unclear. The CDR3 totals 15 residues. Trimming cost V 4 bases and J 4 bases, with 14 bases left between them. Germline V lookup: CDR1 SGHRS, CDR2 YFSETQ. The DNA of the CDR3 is TGCGCCAGCAGCCCCAGTGGAGGGATTAATGAAAAACTGTTTTTT. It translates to CASSPSGGINEKLFF.

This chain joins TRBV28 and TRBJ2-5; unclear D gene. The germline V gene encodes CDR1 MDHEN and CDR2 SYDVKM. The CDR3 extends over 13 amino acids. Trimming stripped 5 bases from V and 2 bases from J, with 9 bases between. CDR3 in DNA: TGTGCCAGCAGTCCAGTAAAACAAGAGACCCAGTACTTC. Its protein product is CASSPVKQETQYF.

CDR3 coding DNA: TGTGCCAGCAGCTCTAGGAGGATCGGAGAGACCCAGTACTTC. It specifies CASSSRRIGETQYF. The V gene is TRBV11-2, the J gene TRBJ2-5; weak D call: TRBD2 (5 bases). V dropped 4 bases and J dropped 4 bases, with 13 bases sitting between them. This CDR3 comprises 14 residues. Germline values: CDR1 SGHAT, CDR2 FQNNGV.

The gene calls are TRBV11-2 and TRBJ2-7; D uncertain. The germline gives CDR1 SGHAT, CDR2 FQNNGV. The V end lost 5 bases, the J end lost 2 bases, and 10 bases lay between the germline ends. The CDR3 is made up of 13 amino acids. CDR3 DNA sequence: TGTGCCAGCAGCAGACACTCCGCCTACGAGCAGTACTTC. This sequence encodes CASSRHSAYEQYF. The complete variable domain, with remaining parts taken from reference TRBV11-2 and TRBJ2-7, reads EAGVAQSPRYKIIEKRQSVAFWCNPISGHATLYWYQQILGQGPKLLIQFQNNGVVDDSQLPKDRFSAERLKGVDSTLKIQPAKLEDSAVYLCASSRHSAYEQYFGPGTRLTVT.

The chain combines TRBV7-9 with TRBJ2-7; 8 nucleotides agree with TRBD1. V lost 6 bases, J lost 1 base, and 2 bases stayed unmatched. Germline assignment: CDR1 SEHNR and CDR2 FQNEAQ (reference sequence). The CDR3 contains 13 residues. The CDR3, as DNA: TGTGCCAGCAGACGACAGGGGTCCTACGAGCAGTACTTC. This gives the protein CASRRQGSYEQYF.

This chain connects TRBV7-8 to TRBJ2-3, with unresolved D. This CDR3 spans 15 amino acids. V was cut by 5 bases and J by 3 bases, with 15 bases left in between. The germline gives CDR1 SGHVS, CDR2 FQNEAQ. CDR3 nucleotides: TGTGCCAGCAGCCTGGCTGGCCCCTGGACAGATACGCAGTATTTT. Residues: CASSLAGPWTDTQYF.

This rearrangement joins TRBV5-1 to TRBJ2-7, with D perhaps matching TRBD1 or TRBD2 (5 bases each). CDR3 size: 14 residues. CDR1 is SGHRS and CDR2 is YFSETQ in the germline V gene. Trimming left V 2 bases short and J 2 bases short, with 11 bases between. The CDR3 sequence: CASSFGAAAYEQYF. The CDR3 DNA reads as TGCGCCAGCAGCTTCGGGGCCGCGGCCTACGAGCAGTACTTC.

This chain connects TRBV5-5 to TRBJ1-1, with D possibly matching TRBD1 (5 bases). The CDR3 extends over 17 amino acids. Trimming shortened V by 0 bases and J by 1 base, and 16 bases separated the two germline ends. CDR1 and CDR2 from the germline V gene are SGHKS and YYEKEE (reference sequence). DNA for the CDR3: TGTGCCAGCAGCTTGGCAGGGTACCGAACCGGGAACACTGAAGCTTTCTTT. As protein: CASSLAGYRTGNTEAFF.

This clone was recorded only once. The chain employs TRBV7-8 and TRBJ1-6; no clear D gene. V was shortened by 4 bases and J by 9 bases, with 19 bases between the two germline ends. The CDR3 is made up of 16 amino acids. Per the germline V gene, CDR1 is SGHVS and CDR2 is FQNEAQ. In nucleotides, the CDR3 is TGTGCCAGCAGCTCTAGTCGTCGCCCTTCGGCTTCACCCCTCCACTTT. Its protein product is CASSSSRRPSASPLHF.

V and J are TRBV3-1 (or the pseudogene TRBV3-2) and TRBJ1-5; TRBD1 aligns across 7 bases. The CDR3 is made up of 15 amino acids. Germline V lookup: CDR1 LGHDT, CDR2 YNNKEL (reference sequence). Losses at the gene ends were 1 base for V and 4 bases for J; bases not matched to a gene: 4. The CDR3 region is CASSQGTGENQPQHF. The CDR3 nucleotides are TGTGCCAGCAGCCAAGGAACAGGGGAGAATCAGCCCCAGCATTTT.

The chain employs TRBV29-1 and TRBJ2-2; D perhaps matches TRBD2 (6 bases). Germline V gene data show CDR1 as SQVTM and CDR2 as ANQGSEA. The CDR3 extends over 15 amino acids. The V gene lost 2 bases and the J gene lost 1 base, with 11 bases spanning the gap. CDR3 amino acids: CSVETIGRNTGELFF. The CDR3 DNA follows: TGCAGCGTTGAAACTATCGGGAGGAACACCGGGGAGCTGTTTTTT.

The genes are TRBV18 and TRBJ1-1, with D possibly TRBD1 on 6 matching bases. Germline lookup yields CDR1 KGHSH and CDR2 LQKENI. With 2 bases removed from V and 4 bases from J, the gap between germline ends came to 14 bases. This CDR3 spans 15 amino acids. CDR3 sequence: CASSPNEGGGTEAFF. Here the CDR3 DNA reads TGTGCCAGCTCACCAAATGAGGGGGGGGGCACTGAAGCTTTCTTT.

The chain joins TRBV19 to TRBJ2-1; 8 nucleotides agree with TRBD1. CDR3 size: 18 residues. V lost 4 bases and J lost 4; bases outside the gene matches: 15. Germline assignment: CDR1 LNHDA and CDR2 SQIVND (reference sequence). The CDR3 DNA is TGTGCCAGTAGTACCCCTGGACAGGGAAAGGGTGGGTACAATGAGCAGTTCTTC. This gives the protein CASSTPGQGKGGYNEQFF. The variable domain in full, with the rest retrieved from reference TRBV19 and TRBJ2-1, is DGGITQSPKYLFRKEGQNVTLSCEQNLNHDAMYWYRQDPGQGLRLIYYSQIVNDFQKGDIAEGYSVSREKKESFPLTVTSAQKNPTAFYLCASSTPGQGKGGYNEQFFGPGTRLTVL.

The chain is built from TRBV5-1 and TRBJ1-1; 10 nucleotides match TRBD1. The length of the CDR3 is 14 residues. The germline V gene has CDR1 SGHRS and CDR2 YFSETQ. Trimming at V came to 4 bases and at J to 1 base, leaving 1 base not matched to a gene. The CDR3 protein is CASSGQGGNTEAFF. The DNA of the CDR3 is TGCGCCAGCAGCGGACAGGGGGGGAACACTGAAGCTTTCTTT.

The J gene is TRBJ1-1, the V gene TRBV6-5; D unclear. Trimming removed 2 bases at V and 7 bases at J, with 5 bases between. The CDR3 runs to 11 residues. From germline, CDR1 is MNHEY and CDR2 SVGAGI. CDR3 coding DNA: TGTGCCAGCAGTTACGAAGGTGAAGCTTTCTTT. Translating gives CASSYEGEAFF.

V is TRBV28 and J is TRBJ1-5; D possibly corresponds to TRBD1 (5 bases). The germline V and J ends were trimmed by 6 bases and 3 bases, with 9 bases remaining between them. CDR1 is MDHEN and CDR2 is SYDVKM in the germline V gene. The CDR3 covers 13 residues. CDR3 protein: CASSDSVNQPQHF. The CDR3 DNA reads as TGTGCCAGCAGCGACAGCGTCAATCAGCCCCAGCATTTT.

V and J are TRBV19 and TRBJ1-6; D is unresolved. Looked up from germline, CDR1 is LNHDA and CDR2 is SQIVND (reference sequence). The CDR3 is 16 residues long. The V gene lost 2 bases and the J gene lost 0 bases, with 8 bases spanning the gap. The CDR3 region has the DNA TGTGCCAGTAGTATACAGTCGAGCTCCTATAATTCACCCCTCCACTTT. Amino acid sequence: CASSIQSSSYNSPLHF.

The CDR3 spells CASSRRGLATNEKLFF. Here the CDR3 DNA reads TGTGCCAGCAGCAGGAGGGGGCTTGCAACTAATGAAAAACTGTTTTTT. The chain carries TRBV28 and TRBJ1-4, with 7 bases fitting TRBD1. V was pared by 6 bases and J by 0 bases, with 7 bases of the junction left unmatched. The V gene's germline CDR1 is MDHEN and CDR2 SYDVKM. This CDR3 has 16 amino acids.

CDR3 nucleotide sequence: TGTGCCAGCAGTTCGTCTCGAACAGGGGGGGAGACCCAGTACTTC. This sequence encodes CASSSSRTGGETQYF. V is TRBV11-2 and J is TRBJ2-5, with 8 bases lining up with TRBD1. There are 15 residues in the CDR3. CDR1 is SGHAT and CDR2 is FQNNGV in the germline V gene. With V trimmed by 6 bases and J by 5 bases, 11 bases remained unmatched.

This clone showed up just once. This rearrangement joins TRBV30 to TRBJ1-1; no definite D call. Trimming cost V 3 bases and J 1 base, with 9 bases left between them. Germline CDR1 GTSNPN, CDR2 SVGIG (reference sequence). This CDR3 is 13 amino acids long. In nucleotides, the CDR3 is TGTGCCTGGAGCCCTTCAAGGAACACTGAAGCTTTCTTT. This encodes CAWSPSRNTEAFF. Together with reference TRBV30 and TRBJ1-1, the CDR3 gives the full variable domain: SQTIHQWPATLVQPVGSPLSLECTVEGTSNPNLYWYRQAAGRGLQLLFYSVGIGQISSEVPQNLSASRPQDRQFILSSKKLLLSDSGFYLCAWSPSRNTEAFFGQGTRLTVV.

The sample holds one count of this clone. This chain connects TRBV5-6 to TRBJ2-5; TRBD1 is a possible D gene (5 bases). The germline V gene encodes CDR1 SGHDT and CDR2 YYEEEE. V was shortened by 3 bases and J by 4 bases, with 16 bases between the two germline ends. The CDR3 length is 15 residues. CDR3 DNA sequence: TGTGCCAGCAGCTGGGCCCGCCGGCAGGGAGAGACCCAGTACTTC. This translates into CASSWARRQGETQYF.

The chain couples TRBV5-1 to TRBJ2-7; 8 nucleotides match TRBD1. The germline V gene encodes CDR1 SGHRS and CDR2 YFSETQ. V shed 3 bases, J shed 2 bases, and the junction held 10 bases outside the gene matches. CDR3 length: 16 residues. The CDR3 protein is CASSYGQGEITYEQYF. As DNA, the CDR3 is TGCGCCAGCAGCTACGGACAGGGCGAGATAACCTACGAGCAGTACTTC.

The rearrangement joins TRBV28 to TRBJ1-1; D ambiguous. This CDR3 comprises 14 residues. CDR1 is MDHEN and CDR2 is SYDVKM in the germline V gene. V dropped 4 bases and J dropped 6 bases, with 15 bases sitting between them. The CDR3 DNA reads TGTGCCAGCAGTTCCCGTTGGGTTGAGCCTGAAGCTTTCTTT. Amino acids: CASSSRWVEPEAFF.

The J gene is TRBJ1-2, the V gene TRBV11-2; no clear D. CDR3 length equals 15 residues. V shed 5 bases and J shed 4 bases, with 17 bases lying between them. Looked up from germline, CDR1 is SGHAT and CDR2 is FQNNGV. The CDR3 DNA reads TGTGCCAGCAGCCCTGGATTTGAGACACCCTATGGCTACACCTTC. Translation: CASSPGFETPYGYTF. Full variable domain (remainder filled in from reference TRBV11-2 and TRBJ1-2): EAGVAQSPRYKIIEKRQSVAFWCNPISGHATLYWYQQILGQGPKLLIQFQNNGVVDDSQLPKDRFSAERLKGVDSTLKIQPAKLEDSAVYLCASSPGFETPYGYTFGSGTRLTVV.

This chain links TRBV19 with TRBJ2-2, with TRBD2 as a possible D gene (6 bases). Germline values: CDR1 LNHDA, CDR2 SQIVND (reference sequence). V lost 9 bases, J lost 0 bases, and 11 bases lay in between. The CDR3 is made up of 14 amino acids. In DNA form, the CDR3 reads TGTGCCAGGAGGAGGGTTTCGAACACCGGGGAGCTGTTTTTT. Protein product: CARRRVSNTGELFF.

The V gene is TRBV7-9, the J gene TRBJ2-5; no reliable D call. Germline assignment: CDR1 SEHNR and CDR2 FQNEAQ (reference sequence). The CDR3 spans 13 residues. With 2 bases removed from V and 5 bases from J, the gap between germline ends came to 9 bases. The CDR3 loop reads CASSLSVGETQYF. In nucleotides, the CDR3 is TGTGCCAGCAGCTTATCTGTTGGGGAGACCCAGTACTTC. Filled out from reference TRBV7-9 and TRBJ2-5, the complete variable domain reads DTGVSQNPRHKITKRGQNVTFRCDPISEHNRLYWYRQTLGQGPEFLTYFQNEAQLEKSRLLSDRFSAERPKGSFSTLEIQRTEQGDSAMYLCASSLSVGETQYFGPGTRLLVL.